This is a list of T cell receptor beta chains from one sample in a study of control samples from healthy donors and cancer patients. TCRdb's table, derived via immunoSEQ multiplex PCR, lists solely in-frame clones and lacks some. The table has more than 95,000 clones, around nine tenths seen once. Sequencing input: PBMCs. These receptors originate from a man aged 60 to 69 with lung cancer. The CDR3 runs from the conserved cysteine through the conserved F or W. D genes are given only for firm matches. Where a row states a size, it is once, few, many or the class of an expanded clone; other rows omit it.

CDR3aa: CASGTGQGASGELFF; CDR3nt: TGTGCTAGTGGTACGGGACAGGGGGCGAGCGGGGAGCTGTTTTTT; d_gene: TRBD1; j_gene: TRBJ2-2; abundance: -; v_gene: TRBV12-5
CDR3aa: CASMERGRLNKYF; CDR3nt: TGTGCCAGCATGGAAAGGGGGCGATTAAACAAGTATTTT; d_gene: TRBD1; j_gene: TRBJ2-3; abundance: -; v_gene: TRBV27
CDR3aa: CASRTGGIPIYF; CDR3nt: TGTGCCAGCAGAACAGGAGGTATTCCCATATATTTT; d_gene: -; j_gene: TRBJ1-3; abundance: once; v_gene: TRBV12-3/TRBV12-4
CDR3aa: CASRSEEVHYGYTF; CDR3nt: TGTGCCAGCAGGTCGGAGGAGGTGCACTATGGCTACACCTTC; d_gene: -; j_gene: TRBJ1-2; abundance: -; v_gene: TRBV7-8
CDR3aa: CASSHSGGLGPNNEQFF; CDR3nt: TGCGCCAGCAGTCATTCAGGGGGTTTGGGGCCTAACAATGAGCAGTTCTTC; d_gene: TRBD1; j_gene: TRBJ2-1; abundance: few; v_gene: TRBV5-1
CDR3aa: CASSVVRRGGELFF; CDR3nt: TGTGCCAGCAGCGTAGTTCGGCGGGGCGGGGAGCTGTTTTTT; d_gene: -; j_gene: TRBJ2-2; abundance: -; v_gene: TRBV9
CDR3aa: CASSQLKGQGHEQYF; CDR3nt: TGCGCCAGCAGCCAGTTAAAAGGACAGGGCCACGAGCAGTACTTC; d_gene: TRBD1; j_gene: TRBJ2-7; abundance: -; v_gene: TRBV4-1
CDR3aa: CASSLRGQVSDGYTF; CDR3nt: TGTGCCAGCAGCTTAAGAGGACAGGTGTCGGATGGCTACACCTTC; d_gene: TRBD1; j_gene: TRBJ1-2; abundance: -; v_gene: TRBV13
CDR3aa: CASREGQGMGSGANVLTF; CDR3nt: TGTGCCAGCAGGGAGGGACAGGGAATGGGCTCTGGGGCCAACGTCCTGACTTTC; d_gene: TRBD1; j_gene: TRBJ2-6; abundance: -; v_gene: TRBV27
CDR3aa: CASRPSGYGYTF; CDR3nt: TGTGCCAGCAGGCCCTCCGGGTATGGCTACACCTTC; d_gene: -; j_gene: TRBJ1-2; abundance: -; v_gene: TRBV6-5
CDR3aa: CASSPNIADNSPLHF; CDR3nt: TGTGCCAGCTCACCGAATATCGCGGATAATTCACCCCTCCACTTT; d_gene: -; j_gene: TRBJ1-6; abundance: -; v_gene: TRBV18
CDR3aa: CASSQVQDFQGTDTQYF; CDR3nt: TGCGCCAGCAGCCAAGTACAGGACTTCCAGGGGACAGATACGCAGTATTTT; d_gene: -; j_gene: TRBJ2-3; abundance: -; v_gene: TRBV4-1
CDR3aa: CASSPSMRGTSGETQYF; CDR3nt: TGTGCCAGCAGCCCCTCAATGAGGGGGACATCAGGGGAGACCCAGTACTTC; d_gene: -; j_gene: TRBJ2-5; abundance: -; v_gene: TRBV7-9
CDR3aa: CASSQDSPGGEQFF; CDR3nt: TGCGCCAGCAGCCAAGATTCCCCCGGTGGTGAGCAGTTCTTC; d_gene: -; j_gene: TRBJ2-1; abundance: -; v_gene: TRBV4-1
CDR3aa: CASRDSMTNNEQFF; CDR3nt: TGTGCCAGCAGAGACAGTATGACTAACAATGAGCAGTTCTTC; d_gene: -; j_gene: TRBJ2-1; abundance: once; v_gene: TRBV7-2
CDR3aa: CASTQPPQETQYF; CDR3nt: TGCGCCAGCACCCAACCTCCCCAAGAGACCCAGTACTTC; d_gene: -; j_gene: TRBJ2-5; abundance: -; v_gene: TRBV5-1
CDR3aa: CASSRAQGEEKLFF; CDR3nt: TGTGCCAGCAGCCGAGCACAGGGAGAGGAAAAACTGTTTTTT; d_gene: -; j_gene: TRBJ1-4; abundance: -; v_gene: TRBV5-5
CDR3aa: CASSEALRTYTEAFF; CDR3nt: TGTGCCAGCAGTGAAGCGCTTCGGACTTACACTGAAGCTTTCTTT; d_gene: -; j_gene: TRBJ1-1; abundance: -; v_gene: TRBV2
CDR3aa: CASSRPGRGTEAFF; CDR3nt: TGTGCCAGCAGCCGCCCCGGACGGGGGACTGAAGCTTTCTTT; d_gene: -; j_gene: TRBJ1-1; abundance: -; v_gene: TRBV6-5
CDR3aa: CAWSNGQASNSPLHF; CDR3nt: TGTGCCTGGAGTAATGGACAGGCGTCGAATTCACCCCTCCACTTT; d_gene: TRBD1; j_gene: TRBJ1-6; abundance: -; v_gene: TRBV30
CDR3aa: CASMGGQETQYF; CDR3nt: TGTGCCAGCATGGGAGGGCAGGAGACCCAGTACTTC; d_gene: TRBD2; j_gene: TRBJ2-5; abundance: -; v_gene: TRBV7-6
CDR3aa: CASSQRGNTGELFF; CDR3nt: TGTGCCAGCAGCCAGAGGGGCAACACCGGGGAGCTGTTTTTT; d_gene: -; j_gene: TRBJ2-2; abundance: many; v_gene: TRBV3-1/TRBV3-2
CDR3aa: CASGRSLPDPRDRGRGYGYTF; CDR3nt: TGTGCTAGTGGCCGATCATTGCCCGACCCCCGGGACAGGGGGCGCGGATATGGCTACACCTTC; d_gene: TRBD1; j_gene: TRBJ1-2; abundance: -; v_gene: TRBV12-5
CDR3aa: CASSLAAGDSYEQYF; CDR3nt: TGTGCCAGCAGTTTAGCGGCAGGGGACTCCTACGAGCAGTACTTC; d_gene: -; j_gene: TRBJ2-7; abundance: -; v_gene: TRBV28
CDR3aa: CASSFLNNEQFF; CDR3nt: TGTGCCAGCAGTTTCCTTAACAATGAGCAGTTCTTC; d_gene: -; j_gene: TRBJ2-1; abundance: -; v_gene: TRBV6-6
CDR3aa: CAWRPPQLRTGELFF; CDR3nt: TGTGCCTGGAGGCCGCCCCAACTCAGGACCGGGGAGCTGTTTTTT; d_gene: -; j_gene: TRBJ2-2; abundance: -; v_gene: TRBV30
CDR3aa: CASSESGRESAGLYGYTF; CDR3nt: TGCGCCAGCAGTGAGTCAGGTCGAGAGTCGGCGGGCCTTTATGGCTACACCTTC; d_gene: -; j_gene: TRBJ1-2; abundance: -; v_gene: TRBV10-2
CDR3aa: CASSAVGTVNQPQHF; CDR3nt: TGTGCCAGCAGCGCAGTCGGGACAGTCAATCAGCCCCAGCATTTT; d_gene: TRBD1; j_gene: TRBJ1-5; abundance: -; v_gene: TRBV2
CDR3aa: CASSPPPRGPSTDTQYF; CDR3nt: TGTGCCAGCTCACCACCCCCCCGGGGACCTAGCACAGATACGCAGTATTTT; d_gene: -; j_gene: TRBJ2-3; abundance: -; v_gene: TRBV18
CDR3aa: CATSDQGTGAEQETQYF; CDR3nt: TGTGCCACCAGTGACCAAGGGACAGGGGCCGAACAAGAGACCCAGTACTTC; d_gene: TRBD1; j_gene: TRBJ2-5; abundance: -; v_gene: TRBV24-1
CDR3aa: CASSSSGGVYTEAFF; CDR3nt: TGTGCCAGCAGCTCGTCCGGGGGGGTTTACACTGAAGCTTTCTTT; d_gene: -; j_gene: TRBJ1-1; abundance: -; v_gene: TRBV7-2
CDR3aa: CAWSVGSGAQPQHF; CDR3nt: TGTGCCTGGAGTGTCGGATCAGGGGCTCAGCCCCAGCATTTT; d_gene: -; j_gene: TRBJ1-5; abundance: -; v_gene: TRBV30
CDR3aa: CASSPQGSEAFF; CDR3nt: TGTGCCAGCAGCCCACAGGGGTCTGAAGCTTTCTTT; d_gene: TRBD1; j_gene: TRBJ1-1; abundance: once; v_gene: TRBV7-9
CDR3aa: CASSDPDSGNTIYF; CDR3nt: TGTGCCAGCAGTGACCCGGACTCTGGAAACACCATATATTTT; d_gene: -; j_gene: TRBJ1-3; abundance: -; v_gene: TRBV6-1
CDR3aa: CASSPTAGNTGELFF; CDR3nt: TGTGCCAGCTCACCTACAGCCGGGAACACCGGGGAGCTGTTTTTT; d_gene: -; j_gene: TRBJ2-2; abundance: -; v_gene: TRBV18
CDR3aa: CASSLRGPTNEKLFF; CDR3nt: TGTGCCAGCAGCTTAAGGGGTCCGACTAATGAAAAACTGTTTTTT; d_gene: -; j_gene: TRBJ1-4; abundance: once; v_gene: TRBV7-9
CDR3aa: CASSLLGQGINSPLHF; CDR3nt: TGCGCCAGCAGCTTGCTGGGGCAGGGGATTAATTCACCCCTCCACTTT; d_gene: -; j_gene: TRBJ1-6; abundance: -; v_gene: TRBV5-1
CDR3aa: CAWSWGGGNSPLHF; CDR3nt: TGTGCCTGGAGTTGGGGAGGAGGTAATTCACCCCTCCACTTT; d_gene: -; j_gene: TRBJ1-6; abundance: -; v_gene: TRBV30
CDR3aa: CASSFAANYGYTF; CDR3nt: TGTGCCAGCAGTTTCGCAGCTAACTATGGCTACACCTTC; d_gene: -; j_gene: TRBJ1-2; abundance: -; v_gene: TRBV12-3/TRBV12-4
CDR3aa: CASRMIRYDTEAFF; CDR3nt: TGTGCCAGCAGAATGATCAGGTATGACACTGAAGCTTTCTTT; d_gene: -; j_gene: TRBJ1-1; abundance: -; v_gene: TRBV6-5
CDR3aa: CAWSVAGVVYEQYF; CDR3nt: TGTGCCTGGAGTGTGGCAGGGGTTGTTTACGAGCAGTACTTC; d_gene: -; j_gene: TRBJ2-7; abundance: once; v_gene: TRBV30
CDR3aa: CASSPPLGELFF; CDR3nt: TGTGCCAGCTCACCACCTCTCGGGGAGCTGTTTTTT; d_gene: -; j_gene: TRBJ2-2; abundance: -; v_gene: TRBV18
CDR3aa: CATHGGTGELFF; CDR3nt: TGTGCCACCCACGGGGGTACCGGGGAGCTGTTTTTT; d_gene: -; j_gene: TRBJ2-2; abundance: -; v_gene: TRBV18
CDR3aa: CASSPVGRGYEQYF; CDR3nt: TGTGCCAGCAGCCCCGTGGGGCGAGGGTACGAGCAGTACTTC; d_gene: -; j_gene: TRBJ2-7; abundance: -; v_gene: TRBV14
CDR3aa: CASSDFGRLHNQPQHF; CDR3nt: TGCGCCAGCAGTGATTTCGGCAGGCTGCACAATCAGCCCCAGCATTTT; d_gene: -; j_gene: TRBJ1-5; abundance: -; v_gene: TRBV10-2
CDR3aa: CASERREGGSTDTQYF; CDR3nt: TGTGCCAGCGAAAGACGGGAAGGCGGGAGCACAGATACGCAGTATTTT; d_gene: -; j_gene: TRBJ2-3; abundance: -; v_gene: TRBV2
CDR3aa: CASQTSGSEQFF; CDR3nt: TGTGCCAGCCAGACATCGGGATCTGAGCAGTTCTTC; d_gene: -; j_gene: TRBJ2-1; abundance: -; v_gene: TRBV24-1